This T cell receptor beta chain is drawn from a study of control samples from healthy donors and cancer patients. Germline V gene data show CDR1 as SGHNT and CDR2 as YENEEA. This CDR3 comprises 15 residues. V lost 1 base to trimming and J lost 7 bases, with 15 bases between them. The method was immunoSEQ multiplex PCR; TCRdb's version includes in-frame clones alone and lacks a portion of them. The table has approximately 150,000 clones, about nine tenths seen once. V gene TRBV11-3 combines with J gene TRBJ2-3, with a weak D call TRBD2 (5 bases). Sequencing used blood. This TCR came from a man in his thirties or forties in good health. The CDR3 reads CASSLGLGLDHTQYF. CDR3 bases: TGTGCCAGCAGCTTAGGGCTAGGACTCGATCATACGCAGTATTTT.